Listed below are T cell receptor beta chains from one sample, sequenced in a study of early T cells in non-severe SARS-CoV-2 infection. A single record per CDR3 protein comes from TCRdb applying MiXCR to the 5' RACE reads. This table has over 85,000 distinct CDR3 sequences, around 13% appearing once. The source material was whole blood. All receptors come from an adult who was a healthcare worker with PCR-confirmed SARS-CoV-2 infection or an uninfected control (not recorded which). The CDR3 runs from the conserved cysteine through the conserved F or W. The order of the fields is D gene, clone size, V gene, J gene, CDR3 protein, CDR3 DNA. A D gene is named only where the DNA matches it firmly. Expanded clones are given a class, and other clones once, few, many or no size at all.

d_call: TRBD2; clone_size: few; v_call: TRBV7-2; j_call: TRBJ2-7; cdr3_aa: CASSPLAGGPQYF; cdr3_nt: TGTGCCAGCAGTCCCCTAGCGGGAGGGCCTCAGTACTTC
d_call: -; clone_size: few; v_call: TRBV14; j_call: TRBJ2-5; cdr3_aa: CASSQAWRAQETQYF; cdr3_nt: TGTGCCAGCAGCCAAGCCTGGAGGGCACAAGAGACCCAGTACTTC
d_call: TRBD1; clone_size: -; v_call: TRBV28; j_call: TRBJ2-1; cdr3_aa: CASSSRTGDLSISYEQFF; cdr3_nt: TGTGCCAGCAGTTCCCGGACAGGCGACCTTTCTATATCCTACGAGCAGTTCTTC
d_call: TRBD1; clone_size: few; v_call: TRBV12-3/TRBV12-4; j_call: TRBJ1-1; cdr3_aa: CASSNQGALVEAFF; cdr3_nt: TGTGCCAGCAGTAATCAGGGGGCTCTCGTTGAAGCTTTCTTT
d_call: -; clone_size: -; v_call: TRBV7-2; j_call: TRBJ2-5; cdr3_aa: CAIRGAVQETQYF; cdr3_nt: TGTGCCATAAGGGGAGCGGTCCAAGAGACCCAGTACTTC
d_call: -; clone_size: once; v_call: TRBV29-1; j_call: TRBJ2-5; cdr3_aa: CSVREGHGGETQYF; cdr3_nt: TGCAGCGTCAGAGAGGGGCACGGTGGGGAGACCCAGTACTTC
d_call: -; clone_size: few; v_call: TRBV6-2/TRBV6-3; j_call: TRBJ2-5; cdr3_aa: CASSYFLRSSGQETQYF; cdr3_nt: TGTGCCAGCAGTTACTTCCTCCGTTCAAGCGGTCAAGAGACCCAGTACTTC
d_call: -; clone_size: few; v_call: TRBV14; j_call: TRBJ1-1; cdr3_aa: CASSQGVGTEAFF; cdr3_nt: TGTGCCAGCAGCCAAGGGGTTGGGACTGAAGCTTTCTTT
d_call: TRBD2; clone_size: -; v_call: TRBV20-1; j_call: TRBJ2-3; cdr3_aa: CSALGGRGPDTQYF; cdr3_nt: TGCAGTGCCCTGGGCGGGAGGGGTCCAGATACGCAGTATTTT
d_call: -; clone_size: many; v_call: TRBV6-5; j_call: TRBJ2-1; cdr3_aa: CASSRGTQGSNEQFF; cdr3_nt: TGTGCCAGCAGCCGCGGGACTCAAGGCAGTAATGAGCAGTTCTTC
d_call: -; clone_size: -; v_call: TRBV9; j_call: TRBJ2-1; cdr3_aa: CASSIDPSRREIGNEQFF; cdr3_nt: TGTGCCAGCAGCATAGACCCTAGCCGCCGGGAGATCGGGAATGAGCAGTTCTTC
d_call: TRBD1; clone_size: -; v_call: TRBV6-6; j_call: TRBJ1-3; cdr3_aa: CASSYSKTGSGNTIYF; cdr3_nt: TGTGCCAGCAGTTACTCGAAGACAGGGAGCGGAAACACCATATATTTT
d_call: -; clone_size: many; v_call: TRBV3-1; j_call: TRBJ1-4; cdr3_aa: CASSDGVMIGKLFF; cdr3_nt: TGTGCCAGCAGCGACGGGGTCATGATTGGAAAACTGTTTTTT
d_call: -; clone_size: -; v_call: TRBV28; j_call: TRBJ1-2; cdr3_aa: CASSLGGRNGYTF; cdr3_nt: TGTGCCAGCAGTTTGGGGGGGCGGAATGGCTACACCTTC
d_call: TRBD2; clone_size: -; v_call: TRBV28; j_call: TRBJ2-1; cdr3_aa: CVRRTTSNGWSYNEQFF; cdr3_nt: TGTGTCAGAAGGACGACTAGCAACGGATGGTCCTACAATGAGCAGTTCTTC
d_call: -; clone_size: -; v_call: TRBV5-6; j_call: TRBJ1-4; cdr3_aa: CASTQRGFGEKLFF; cdr3_nt: TGTGCCAGCACTCAGCGAGGGTTTGGAGAAAAACTGTTTTTT
d_call: TRBD2; clone_size: many; v_call: TRBV27; j_call: TRBJ2-7; cdr3_aa: CASSLIEASGRVYEQYF; cdr3_nt: TGTGCCAGCAGTTTAATCGAGGCCAGCGGGAGGGTCTACGAGCAGTACTTC
d_call: -; clone_size: -; v_call: TRBV6-2/TRBV6-3; j_call: TRBJ2-1; cdr3_aa: CASSPAWGTPPRSYNEQFF; cdr3_nt: TGTGCCAGCAGCCCCGCGTGGGGTACCCCCCCTCGGTCCTACAATGAGCAGTTCTTC
d_call: TRBD2; clone_size: many; v_call: TRBV6-6; j_call: TRBJ2-3; cdr3_aa: CASSYSGRRTDTQYF; cdr3_nt: TGTGCCAGCAGTTATAGCGGGAGAAGAACAGATACGCAGTATTTT
d_call: -; clone_size: few; v_call: TRBV29-1; j_call: TRBJ2-7; cdr3_aa: CSPRSSSYEQYF; cdr3_nt: TGCAGCCCTAGGAGTAGCTCCTACGAGCAGTACTTC
d_call: -; clone_size: -; v_call: TRBV5-1; j_call: TRBJ1-5; cdr3_aa: CASSEGPTTQPQHF; cdr3_nt: TGCGCCAGCAGCGAGGGACCAACGACACAGCCCCAGCATTTT
d_call: -; clone_size: many; v_call: TRBV5-6; j_call: TRBJ2-3; cdr3_aa: CASSLSTDTQYF; cdr3_nt: TGTGCCAGCAGCTTAAGCACAGATACGCAGTATTTT
d_call: TRBD2; clone_size: many; v_call: TRBV6-1; j_call: TRBJ2-3; cdr3_aa: CASSESKSGRITSTDTQYF; cdr3_nt: TGTGCCAGCAGTGAAAGTAAGAGCGGGAGGATAACTAGCACAGATACGCAGTATTTT
d_call: -; clone_size: -; v_call: TRBV15; j_call: TRBJ1-1; cdr3_aa: CATSSDSTEAFF; cdr3_nt: TGTGCCACCAGCAGTGACAGCACTGAAGCTTTCTTT
d_call: TRBD1; clone_size: -; v_call: TRBV28; j_call: TRBJ1-2; cdr3_aa: CASSGAGGSANYGYTF; cdr3_nt: TGTGCCAGCAGTGGGGCAGGGGGCTCGGCTAACTATGGCTACACCTTC
d_call: TRBD2; clone_size: many; v_call: TRBV20-1; j_call: TRBJ2-7; cdr3_aa: CSARGLAGEQYF; cdr3_nt: TGCAGTGCTAGGGGACTAGCAGGCGAGCAGTACTTC
d_call: TRBD1; clone_size: few; v_call: TRBV2; j_call: TRBJ2-2; cdr3_aa: CASSESGQGTGELFF; cdr3_nt: TGTGCCAGCAGTGAATCGGGACAGGGGACCGGGGAGCTGTTTTTT
d_call: -; clone_size: -; v_call: TRBV24-1; j_call: TRBJ2-5; cdr3_aa: CATSPGTQETQYF; cdr3_nt: TGTGCCACCAGTCCAGGGACACAAGAGACCCAGTACTTC
d_call: -; clone_size: many; v_call: TRBV11-2; j_call: TRBJ2-5; cdr3_aa: CASSLVRQETQYF; cdr3_nt: TGTGCCAGCAGCTTAGTGAGGCAAGAGACCCAGTACTTC
d_call: -; clone_size: many; v_call: TRBV29-1; j_call: TRBJ1-2; cdr3_aa: CSVEDRGGSGYTF; cdr3_nt: TGCAGCGTTGAAGATCGGGGAGGAAGTGGCTACACCTTC
d_call: TRBD2; clone_size: many; v_call: TRBV11-1; j_call: TRBJ2-1; cdr3_aa: CASSLGGRGTRFNEQFF; cdr3_nt: TGTGCCAGCAGCTTAGGAGGTCGCGGGACTAGATTCAATGAGCAGTTCTTC
d_call: -; clone_size: many; v_call: TRBV5-1; j_call: TRBJ2-1; cdr3_aa: CASTAESRANEQFF; cdr3_nt: TGCGCCAGCACCGCTGAATCCCGAGCCAATGAGCAGTTCTTC
d_call: TRBD2; clone_size: few; v_call: TRBV20-1; j_call: TRBJ2-3; cdr3_aa: CSARDGSPGLAGFTDTQYF; cdr3_nt: TGCAGTGCTAGAGATGGAAGTCCGGGACTAGCGGGATTCACAGATACGCAGTATTTT
d_call: -; clone_size: -; v_call: TRBV5-6; j_call: TRBJ2-7; cdr3_aa: CASSTGLLSNEQYF; cdr3_nt: TGTGCCAGCAGCACGGGACTCCTCAGCAACGAGCAGTACTTC
d_call: -; clone_size: few; v_call: TRBV2; j_call: TRBJ1-1; cdr3_aa: CASNQVWAGTEAFF; cdr3_nt: TGTGCCAGCAACCAGGTCTGGGCGGGGACTGAAGCTTTCTTT
d_call: TRBD2; clone_size: few; v_call: TRBV20-1; j_call: TRBJ2-3; cdr3_aa: CSASILIAGGTDTQYF; cdr3_nt: TGCAGTGCCTCAATACTGATAGCGGGAGGCACAGATACGCAGTATTTT
d_call: -; clone_size: many; v_call: TRBV21-1; j_call: TRBJ2-7; cdr3_aa: CASIRGAPYEQYF; cdr3_nt: TGTGCCAGCATCCGGGGGGCCCCTTACGAGCAGTACTTC
d_call: TRBD1; clone_size: few; v_call: TRBV28; j_call: TRBJ1-2; cdr3_aa: CASSIQGAYGYTF; cdr3_nt: TGTGCCAGCAGTATACAGGGGGCGTATGGCTACACCTTC
d_call: -; clone_size: few; v_call: TRBV28; j_call: TRBJ1-5; cdr3_aa: CASSRTNQPQHF; cdr3_nt: TGTGCCAGCAGTCGTACGAATCAGCCCCAGCATTTT
d_call: TRBD1; clone_size: many; v_call: TRBV6-2/TRBV6-3; j_call: TRBJ2-7; cdr3_aa: CASSILGQGYEQYF; cdr3_nt: TGTGCCAGCAGTATACTCGGACAGGGATACGAGCAGTACTTC
d_call: TRBD2; clone_size: -; v_call: TRBV29-1; j_call: TRBJ2-3; cdr3_aa: CSVAGGRTDTQYF; cdr3_nt: TGCAGCGTTGCCGGGGGGAGGACAGATACGCAGTATTTT
d_call: -; clone_size: -; v_call: TRBV30; j_call: TRBJ2-7; cdr3_aa: CAWRSRTRPVSYEQYF; cdr3_nt: TGTGCCTGGAGGTCCCGTACTAGACCAGTTTCCTACGAGCAGTACTTC
d_call: -; clone_size: few; v_call: TRBV20-1; j_call: TRBJ2-2; cdr3_aa: CSAKPSYTGELFF; cdr3_nt: TGCAGTGCGAAGCCGAGCTACACCGGGGAGCTGTTTTTT
d_call: TRBD2; clone_size: many; v_call: TRBV10-3; j_call: TRBJ2-7; cdr3_aa: CAISEFSGSSYEQYF; cdr3_nt: TGTGCCATCAGTGAGTTTAGCGGGAGCTCCTACGAGCAGTACTTC
d_call: -; clone_size: few; v_call: TRBV6-6; j_call: TRBJ1-3; cdr3_aa: CASSYPDGSLSHSGNTIYF; cdr3_nt: TGTGCCAGCAGTTACCCCGACGGATCCCTGAGTCACTCTGGAAACACCATATATTTT
d_call: -; clone_size: -; v_call: TRBV5-5; j_call: TRBJ2-1; cdr3_aa: CASSLTVESQFF; cdr3_nt: TGTGCCAGCAGCTTGACGGTCGAGTCGCAGTTCTTC
d_call: TRBD2; clone_size: -; v_call: TRBV11-2; j_call: TRBJ2-3; cdr3_aa: CASSLLAGGTDTQYF; cdr3_nt: TGTGCCAGCAGCTTACTAGCGGGAGGAACAGATACGCAGTATTTT
d_call: -; clone_size: medium-sized; v_call: TRBV3-1; j_call: TRBJ1-1; cdr3_aa: CASSQDYREAFF; cdr3_nt: TGTGCCAGCAGCCAAGATTATAGAGAAGCTTTCTTT
d_call: -; clone_size: many; v_call: TRBV20-1; j_call: TRBJ1-2; cdr3_aa: CSARDGRGPSGYTF; cdr3_nt: TGCAGTGCTAGAGATGGGCGGGGACCCTCTGGCTACACCTTC
d_call: -; clone_size: -; v_call: TRBV27; j_call: TRBJ1-4; cdr3_aa: CASRGKLFF; cdr3_nt: TGTGCCAGCAGAGGAAAACTGTTTTTT
d_call: -; clone_size: -; v_call: TRBV10-1; j_call: TRBJ2-1; cdr3_aa: CASSVEGYNEQFF; cdr3_nt: TGCGCCAGCAGTGTTGAAGGTTACAATGAGCAGTTCTTC
d_call: -; clone_size: many; v_call: TRBV4-1; j_call: TRBJ2-3; cdr3_aa: CASSQGQDWLQYF; cdr3_nt: TGCGCCAGCAGCCAAGGACAGGACTGGCTCCAGTATTTT